The clone carrying this T cell receptor (beta chain) occurred many times. Its antigen is not identified. This entry comes from a study of T cell repertoires in cytomegalovirus infection. Trimming cost V 3 bases and J 1 base, with 9 bases left between them. Looked up from germline, CDR1 is SGHTA and CDR2 is FQGNSA. CDR3 length equals 14 residues. Study-level points and caveats: Adding up the frequency of public TCR beta families identified people who carried CMV plus the relevant HLA.

In TCRdb, the reads were re-called with MiXCR into one record per CDR3 protein. The table lists 150,000 to 200,000 distinct CDR3 sequences, about a tenth of them singletons, with about 5% in the top ten. Sequenced input: PBMCs. The chain employs TRBV7-2 and TRBJ1-1; D gene unclear. This clonotype was sampled from a human donor in good health (CMV status not recorded). Some clones in this sample may be carry-over from other donors' samples. The DNA for the CDR3 is TGTGCCAGCAGCTTTGAGGAAGCGAACACTGAAGCTTTCTTT. Protein: CASSFEEANTEAFF.